These 15 T cell receptor beta chains were all obtained from the same sample, sequenced in a study of neurological immune-mediated disorders. Documented time point: longitudinal time-point 3. TCRdb analysed the 5' RACE reads with MiXCR anew, one entry per CDR3 protein. The profile shows about 80,000 distinct CDR3 sequences, about 4.3% of them singletons. Sample: PBMCs. All receptors come from a woman aged 60-75 years with multiple sclerosis.

This clonotype showed up many times. The V call is TRBV15, the J call TRBJ2-3; D not resolved. V lost 9 bases to trimming and J lost 0 bases, with 10 bases between them. This CDR3 spans 13 amino acids. The germline V gene has CDR1 LNHNV and CDR2 YYDKDF (reference sequence). The CDR3: CATKTPSTDTQYF. The DNA of the CDR3 is TGTGCCACTAAAACCCCTAGCACAGATACGCAGTATTTT.

In regard to this clonotype: A read error may be the cause here, since a much bigger clone is one base away. This chain links TRBV20-1 with TRBJ1-3; D remains ambiguous. The CDR3 is 11 amino acids. Germline loops: CDR1 DFQATT, CDR2 SNEGSKA (reference sequence). The DNA of the CDR3 is TGCGGGAGGGATTTCGGAAACACCACATATTTT. Protein: CGRDFGNTTYF.

This clonotype was seen ten or more times. The gene calls are TRBV5-4 and TRBJ2-2; a weak D match, TRBD1 (5 bases). CDR1 SGHNT and CDR2 YYREEE come from the germline V gene (reference sequence). This CDR3 has 14 residues. V lost 5 bases and J lost 5, with 13 bases in between. This CDR3 reads CASSFTDNTGELFF. CDR3 nucleotide sequence: TGTGCCAGCAGTTTTACGGACAATACCGGGGAGCTGTTTTTT.

In this sample, this clonotype turned up many times. CDR3 sequence reads: CASSKRTGVGKTQYF. DNA for the CDR3: TGTGCCAGCAGCAAAAGGACAGGGGTTGGAAAGACCCAGTACTTC. This sequence joins TRBV6-4 and TRBJ2-5, with TRBD1 matching over 9 bases. Germline CDR1 and CDR2: MRHNA and SNTAGT. The CDR3 runs 15 residues. J was trimmed by 6 bases and V by 6 bases; bases with no gene match: 11.

This clonotype was recorded at least ten times. The chain carries TRBV7-9 and TRBJ2-1, with 7 bases lining up with TRBD2. The CDR3 is 17 amino acids. The V gene's germline CDR1 is SEHNR and CDR2 FQNEAQ (reference sequence). J lost 1 base, V lost 4 bases, and 10 bases had no gene match. The CDR3 loop reads CASSSLTSSGSYNEQFF. CDR3 nucleotide sequence: TGTGCCAGCAGCTCACTAACCTCTAGCGGTTCCTACAATGAGCAGTTCTTC.

Ten or more counts support this clonotype. The CDR3 spells CASSLVSRSELFF. The CDR3 DNA reads as TGTGCCAGCAGCTTAGTATCCAGGTCGGAGCTGTTTTTT. The chain employs TRBV11-2 and TRBJ2-2; the D is unclear. This CDR3 has 13 residues. The germline V gene has CDR1 SGHAT and CDR2 FQNNGV. Between the trimmed V and J ends, which lost 1 base and 10 bases, there was a span of 10 bases.

This clonotype was counted at least ten times. V and J are TRBV6-5 and TRBJ1-2; 7 bases line up with TRBD1. The junction had 9 bases not matched to a gene; V was cut back by 6 bases and J by 8 bases. This CDR3 is 13 amino acids long. Germline V CDR1 and CDR2: MNHEY, SVGAGI. CDR3 DNA sequence: TGTGCCAGCAGAGTCACAGGGGACGTAGGCTACACCTTC. As protein: CASRVTGDVGYTF.

In this sample, this clonotype turned up many times. The V call is TRBV5-1, the J call TRBJ2-1; TRBD2 aligns across 8 bases. The CDR3 consists of 15 residues. Germline-derived CDR1 and CDR2 are SGHRS and YFSETQ. Germline trimming cut 4 bases from V and 5 bases from J; bases unmatched to any gene: 8. The DNA of the CDR3 is TGCGCCAGCAGCCCCACAGCGGGGGTCCACAATGAGCAGTTCTTC. Its protein product is CASSPTAGVHNEQFF.

This clonotype occurred many times. This chain joins TRBV27 and TRBJ2-6, with D unclear. V dropped 4 bases and J dropped 0 bases, with 4 bases sitting between them. The CDR3 runs 14 residues. Germline V CDR1 and CDR2: MNHEY, SMNVEV (reference sequence). The CDR3 here is CASSSHSGANVLTF. The CDR3 DNA reads as TGTGCCAGCAGTTCCCACTCTGGGGCCAACGTCCTGACTTTC.

This clonotype was counted ten times or more. The chain links TRBV12-3 or TRBV12-4 to TRBJ2-1, with 12 positions matching TRBD2. Losses at the gene ends were 5 bases for V and 7 bases for J; bases not matched to a gene: 9. The CDR3 contains 16 residues. The DNA of the CDR3 is TGTGCCAGCAGTCCGCGACTAGCGGGGGCGGGGAATGAGCAGTTCTTC. Translating it yields CASSPRLAGAGNEQFF.

Comment on this clonotype: Given a much more abundant clone one base away, this may be a read error. The rearrangement uses TRBV27 and TRBJ1-1, with D possibly being TRBD1 (6 bases). CDR3 size: 15 residues. The V and J ends lost 4 bases and 1 base respectively, with 13 bases between them. Germline V CDR1 and CDR2: MNHEY, SMNVEV (reference sequence). CDR3 sequence (DNA): TGTGCCAGCAGTTCGCCGGGACACCAGAACACTGAAGCTTTCTTT. This sequence encodes CASSSPGHQNTEAFF.

This clonotype appeared many times. The CDR3: CSVPNRGTEAFF. In DNA, the CDR3 is TGCAGCGTCCCTAACAGGGGCACTGAAGCTTTCTTT. The chain links TRBV29-1 to TRBJ1-1; 7 positions match TRBD1. The CDR3 consists of 12 residues. The germline gives CDR1 SQVTM, CDR2 ANQGSEA. Trimming at V came to 6 bases and at J to 4 bases, leaving 5 bases not matched to a gene.

This clonotype occurred many times. CDR3 sequence reads: CASSLLPGSSYNEQFF. The CDR3 bases are TGTGCCAGCAGTTTATTACCCGGTAGCTCCTACAATGAGCAGTTCTTC. The chain links TRBV27 to TRBJ2-1; no definite D call. The V and J ends lost 1 base and 0 bases respectively, with 10 bases between them. This CDR3 is 16 amino acids long. The germline gives CDR1 MNHEY, CDR2 SMNVEV (reference sequence).

The sample holds many counts of this clonotype. V usage is TRBV20-1 and J usage is TRBJ1-1, with D possibly matching TRBD1 (6 bases). The CDR3 runs 16 residues. Germline values: CDR1 DFQATT, CDR2 SNEGSKA (reference sequence). Trimming shortened V by 1 base and J by 4 bases, and 19 bases separated the two germline ends. The CDR3 reads CSARVGGWGGGTEAFF. Here the CDR3 DNA reads TGCAGTGCTAGAGTGGGGGGATGGGGAGGGGGCACTGAAGCTTTCTTT.

This clonotype showed up just a few times. The chain carries TRBV20-1 and TRBJ1-1; D call uncertain. There are 13 residues in the CDR3. Trimming shortened V by 5 bases and J by 3 bases, and 13 bases separated the two germline ends. CDR1 is DFQATT, CDR2 SNEGSKA, per germline (reference sequence). CDR3 sequence: CSAPSSRDTEAFF. The CDR3 region has the DNA TGCAGTGCTCCTTCAAGTCGAGACACTGAAGCTTTCTTT.